What follows describes a single T cell receptor beta chain. Sequencing used immunoSEQ multiplex PCR; TCRdb keeps in-frame clones, though not all of them. The table lists 120,000 to 150,000 clones, just over 90% of them singletons, with about 1.9% in the top ten. CDR1 is ENHRY and CDR2 is SYGVKD in the germline V gene. With V trimmed by 7 bases and J by 0 bases, 10 bases remained unmatched. The CDR3 runs 16 residues. This specimen comes from a study of T cell responses to AZD1222 COVID-19 vaccine. V gene TRBV10-3 combines with J gene TRBJ2-3; 7 positions agree with TRBD2. The sequence came from an adult who received the AZD1222 COVID-19 vaccine. The sample in question was peripheral blood, obtained 28 days after the second AZD1222 dose. Here the CDR3 DNA reads TGTGCCATCAAACCAGCGGGGCCCGGCAGCACAGATACGCAGTATTTT. Translated: CAIKPAGPGSTDTQYF.